The clone carrying this TCR beta chain was seen ten or more times. Its antigen is unknown. In the study's own analysis: CDR3 differences across clinicopathological groups were used to build a distant-metastasis classifier for papillary thyroid cancer. From the PCR reads, TCRdb re-called clones with MiXCR. These V and J calls rely on TCRdb rather than the paper's analysis. Here the sample spans some 31,000 clones, approximately 19% being singletons. Per germline, CDR1 SGHTA and CDR2 FQGNSA. The CDR3 loop spans 12 amino acids. V dropped 6 bases and J dropped 8 bases, with 13 bases sitting between them. This sample was included in a study of metastatic and nonmetastatic thyroid tumors. The wider study: Repertoire data that came from the blood and tumor or nodule tissue of malignant and benign thyroid patients were compared. Study outcomes and limitations: Reports indicated that malignant thyroid tumors showed significantly higher TCR beta diversity than benign nodules did, in blood and tumor.

No patient received treatment before thyroid surgery. The sample taken for sequencing was blood. This chain joins TRBV7-2 and TRBJ1-1; TRBD1 is a possible D gene (6 bases). The sequence came from a female donor with papillary thyroid cancer or a benign thyroid nodule (not recorded which). Some clones in this sample may be carry-over from other donors' samples. Here the CDR3 DNA reads TGTGCCAGCAGAAGGGGGGCGGAAGAAGCTTTCTTT. Its protein is CASRRGAEEAFF.